A single T cell receptor (beta chain) is shown here with its context. A much more abundant neighbour one base away suggests this may be a read error. A J-beta primer mix and a sample-barcoded 5' primer were used in a second PCR of roughly 6 to 12 cycles. From the 5' RACE reads, TCRdb called clonotypes with MiXCR, one entry per CDR3 protein. The sample carries about 620,000 distinct CDR3 sequences, approximately 52% recorded once. This specimen belongs to a study of blood T cells in healthy people across ages. The TCR was taken from a woman aged 80 or over in good health. Sequencing was done on a sample of blood.

DNA of the CDR3: TGCAGTGCTAGGAGGGGGAGCACCTACTACAATGAGCAGTACTTC. Translation gives CSARRGSTYYNEQYF. V is TRBV20-1 and J is TRBJ2-1; perhaps TRBD1 as D (6 bases). The DNA matches TRBJ2-7 better at its end, which makes the J call doubtful. Germline values: CDR1 DFQATT, CDR2 SNEGSKA (reference sequence). This CDR3 spans 15 amino acids.